A single sample is the source of the 26 T cell receptor beta chains below, sequenced in a study of T cells in Graves' hyperthyroidism and ophthalmopathy (dated 2019 in TCRdb). Receptors were amplified or captured by multiplex PCR. The instrument was an Illumina HiSeq 2000. The TCR beta CDR3 regions were amplified from RNA transcripts. For the first round of RT-PCR on the TCR CDR3, the HTBI primer set was used together with the Qiagen OneStep RT-PCR kit. TCRdb reworked the public reads: Q25 trimming with fastp, MiXCR clone assembly, productive beta chains retained. Merged by CDR3 protein, the rows form single entries marked with the most common genes and DNA. For this sample there are roughly 800,000 distinct CDR3 sequences; more than 30% appear just once. Of the sample, 7% to 10% falls within the top ten clones. Material: blood. These receptors were obtained from a man younger than 35 with Graves' hyperthyroidism.

This chain uses TRBV24-1 with TRBJ1-1; D is undetermined. The CDR3 extends over 11 amino acids. Deletions cut 2 bases from V and 13 bases from J, with 10 bases between. CDR1 KGHDR and CDR2 SFDVKD come from the germline V gene. Written as DNA, the CDR3 is TGTGCCACCAGTGATTCGCGTTTCTTTTTCTTT. Amino acids: CATSDSRFFFF.

The chain employs TRBV7-9 and TRBJ1-2; perhaps TRBD1 as D (5 bases). Germline V CDR1 and CDR2: SEHNR, FQNEAQ (reference sequence). This CDR3 has 13 amino acids. V was clipped by 1 base and J by 7 bases, with 10 bases between them. As DNA, the CDR3 is TGTGCCAGCAGCTTAGAAGGGGAAGTTGGCTACACCTTC. This encodes CASSLEGEVGYTF.

The genes are TRBV15 and TRBJ1-1, with D possibly being TRBD1 (5 bases). The CDR3 is made up of 15 amino acids. The V end was cut by 0 bases, the J end by 4 bases, with 12 bases between. From germline, CDR1 is LNHNV and CDR2 YYDKDF (reference sequence). The CDR3 spells CATSRDHTGGTEAFF. The CDR3 nucleotides read TGTGCCACCAGCAGAGATCACACAGGAGGCACTGAAGCTTTCTTT.

J is TRBJ1-5 and V is TRBV12-3 or TRBV12-4; the D gene is possibly TRBD1 (6 bases). The CDR3 consists of 15 residues. Trimming removed 5 bases from V and 4 bases from J, with 15 bases in between. CDR3 sequence reads: CASSGGTSPNQPQHF. The CDR3 DNA is TGTGCCAGCAGTGGCGGGACAAGCCCTAATCAGCCCCAGCATTTT.

This clonotype was recorded at least ten times. The V and J genes are TRBV10-1 and TRBJ2-7; 8 nucleotides line up with TRBD1. The junction had 8 bases not matched to a gene; V was cut back by 10 bases and J by 3 bases. This CDR3 has 13 residues. CDR1 and CDR2 (germline): WNHNN, SYGVQD (reference sequence). CDR3 region: CATEDREVYEQYF. CDR3 nucleotides: TGCGCCACTGAGGACAGGGAAGTCTACGAGCAGTACTTC.

This clonotype was counted ten times or more. V and J are TRBV20-1 and TRBJ2-7, with D possibly matching TRBD1 (5 bases). There are 13 residues in the CDR3. CDR1 and CDR2 (germline): DFQATT, SNEGSKA (reference sequence). The V end lost 0 bases, the J end lost 7 bases, and 13 bases lay between the germline ends. Written as DNA, the CDR3 is TGCAGTGCTAGAGAACAGTGGGCAGGGGAGCAGTACTTC. This translates into CSAREQWAGEQYF.

At least ten counts were recorded for this clonotype. The chain is built from TRBV7-9 and TRBJ1-1; D may be TRBD1 (5 bases). The CDR3 length is 14 residues. Germline assignment: CDR1 SEHNR and CDR2 FQNEAQ (reference sequence). V lost 1 base, J lost 5 bases, and 11 bases lay in between. CDR3 DNA: TGTGCCAGCAGCTTAGAAGGTGGGGCGACTGAAGCTTTCTTT. This encodes CASSLEGGATEAFF.

The J gene is TRBJ1-2, the V gene TRBV29-1; D may be TRBD1 (5 bases). The CDR3 consists of 11 residues. The germline V gene has CDR1 SQVTM and CDR2 ANQGSEA. The V end lost 2 bases, the J end lost 7 bases, and 8 bases lay between the germline ends. CDR3 DNA: TGCAGCGTTGAAACGGGGGTTGGCTACACCTTC. This sequence encodes CSVETGVGYTF.

The V gene is TRBV5-8, the J gene TRBJ1-6; D is possibly TRBD1 (5 bases). V lost 7 bases to trimming and J lost 7 bases, with 12 bases between them. Germline values: CDR1 SGHTS, CDR2 YDEGEE. The CDR3 is 13 amino acids. CDR3 sequence: CASGQGSNSPLHF. DNA of the CDR3: TGTGCCAGCGGGCAGGGATCAAATTCACCCCTCCACTTT.

This sequence joins TRBV20-1 and TRBJ1-2; D unclear. CDR1 is DFQATT and CDR2 is SNEGSKA in the germline V gene (reference sequence). The CDR3 is 16 residues long. Trimming took off 3 bases at V and 0 bases at J, with 17 bases between the two ends. The CDR3: CSASPLNWGANYGYTF. The CDR3, as DNA: TGCAGTGCTAGCCCCTTAAACTGGGGAGCTAACTATGGCTACACCTTC.

This clonotype was seen many times. This chain connects TRBV4-2 to TRBJ1-1, with D tentatively TRBD1 (6 bases). V was shortened by 2 bases and J by 7 bases, with 17 bases between the two germline ends. Germline assignment: CDR1 LGHNA and CDR2 YNFKEQ. The CDR3 is made up of 15 amino acids. CDR3 nucleotides: TGTGCCAGCAGCCAACCCAGCCCTGAACAGGGTGAAGCTTTCTTT. It specifies CASSQPSPEQGEAFF.

This clonotype was seen only a few times. The chain combines TRBV6-5 with TRBJ1-2; 8 bases are a match to TRBD1. Germline V CDR1 and CDR2: MNHEY, SVGAGI. V was clipped by 11 bases and J by 8 bases; unmatched bases: 19. CDR3 length: 15 residues. CDR3 residues: CAVLSGGTGARGYTF. The CDR3 bases are TGTGCCGTCCTTTCAGGTGGGACAGGAGCTCGCGGCTACACCTTC.

V gene TRBV5-1 combines with J gene TRBJ1-5, with D perhaps TRBD1 (6 bases). The germline V gene encodes CDR1 SGHRS and CDR2 YFSETQ. There are 14 residues in the CDR3. Trimming took 4 bases from V and 6 from J, leaving 14 bases between them. CDR3 DNA: TGCGCCAGCAGCCAAGGGGGGGGGGCTCAGCCCCAGCATTTT. This sequence encodes CASSQGGGAQPQHF.

The chain uses TRBV7-8 and TRBJ1-2; 7 bases fit TRBD1. In germline, CDR1 is SGHVS, CDR2 FQNEAQ. Germline trimming cut 3 bases from V and 12 bases from J; bases unmatched to any gene: 4. CDR3 length: 11 residues. This CDR3 is CASSLGQTNTF. In nucleotides, the CDR3 is TGTGCCAGCAGCTTGGGACAGACGAACACCTTC.

This clonotype is a singleton in its sample. This may come from a read error, since a much larger clone is one base off. This sequence joins TRBV7-9 and TRBJ2-5; D gene unclear. The CDR3 spans 11 residues. The germline CDR1 and CDR2 sequences are SEHNR and FQNEAQ (reference sequence). CDR3 residues: CVSSVSETQYF. The CDR3 DNA reads as TGTGTCAGCAGCGTCTCCGAGACCCAGTACTTC.

This clonotype was found a few times. The chain joins TRBV4-2 to TRBJ2-6; D is uncertain. Trimming took 1 base from V and 0 from J, leaving 7 bases between them. CDR3 length: 16 residues. Germline CDR1 LGHNA, CDR2 YNFKEQ. The CDR3 nucleotides are TGTGCCAGCAGCCAAGCGGACGGCTCTGGGGCCAACGTCCTGACTTTC. The encoded protein is CASSQADGSGANVLTF.

This clonotype was counted a few times. This chain links TRBV2 with TRBJ1-6, with TRBD1 identical over 8 bases. J lost 9 bases, V lost 4 bases, and 5 bases had no gene match. Per germline, CDR1 SNHLY and CDR2 FYNNEI. The CDR3 has 14 amino acids. The CDR3 nucleotides are TGTGCCAGCAGTGGGACAGGGCCGGGTTCACCCCTCCACTTT. Translating gives CASSGTGPGSPLHF.

With regard to this clonotype: Compared with germline, one end of the junction differs, possibly owing to a read error. The rearrangement uses TRBV12-3 or TRBV12-4 and TRBJ1-2, with a tentative D call TRBD1 (5 bases). The length of the CDR3 is 13 residues. CDR3 sequence reads: CVSSPQVNYGYTF. CDR3 in DNA: TGTGTCAGCAGTCCACAGGTTAACTATGGCTACACCTTC.

This clonotype was recorded only once. The chain couples TRBV2 to TRBJ1-3; 9 bases match TRBD1. The length of the CDR3 is 13 residues. V shed 6 bases, J shed 8 bases, and the junction held 5 bases outside the gene matches. The V gene's germline CDR1 is SNHLY and CDR2 FYNNEI. The CDR3: CASRQTGGDTIYF. CDR3 in DNA: TGTGCCAGCAGACAGACAGGGGGGGACACCATATATTTT.

This clonotype was detected many times. Written as DNA, the CDR3 is TGTGCCAGCAGCCTATCAGGGGGCTGGACTGAAGCTTTCTTT. Translated: CASSLSGGWTEAFF. This chain connects TRBV7-9 to TRBJ1-1; 8 bases line up with TRBD1. V was clipped by 5 bases and J by 5 bases; unmatched bases: 7. The germline gives CDR1 SEHNR, CDR2 FQNEAQ (reference sequence). The length of the CDR3 is 14 residues.

This sequence joins TRBV20-1 and TRBJ2-7; D may correspond to TRBD1 or TRBD2 (7 bases each). CDR1 and CDR2 (germline): DFQATT, SNEGSKA (reference sequence). V dropped 5 bases and J dropped 6 bases, with 17 bases sitting between them. The CDR3 consists of 13 residues. The CDR3 protein is CSASTGRGFEQYF. CDR3 DNA sequence: TGCAGTGCTTCGACAGGGAGGGGATTCGAGCAGTACTTC.

This clonotype has a count of ten or more. The genes are TRBV10-3 and TRBJ1-2; the D is unclear. Trimming shortened V by 1 base and J by 0 bases, and 9 bases separated the two germline ends. Germline V gene data show CDR1 as ENHRY and CDR2 as SYGVKD. The CDR3 contains 15 residues. Here the CDR3 DNA reads TGTGCCATCAGTGAGTTGGACGGAGCTAACTATGGCTACACCTTC. Translated: CAISELDGANYGYTF.

The chain links TRBV4-1 to TRBJ2-7; no reliable D call. The V gene's germline CDR1 is MGHRA and CDR2 YSYEKL. The CDR3 length is 13 residues. The V gene lost 0 bases and the J gene lost 3 bases, with 6 bases spanning the gap. The CDR3 coding sequence is TGCGCCAGCAGCCAAGATGCTTACTACGAGCAGTACTTC. Its translation: CASSQDAYYEQYF.

Of note for this clonotype: Its ends do not fully match the called genes, so a read error is possible. The gene calls are TRBV11-2 and TRBJ2-7, with TRBD2 matching over 9 bases. Per the germline V gene, CDR1 is SGHAT and CDR2 is FQNNGV. The CDR3 consists of 16 residues. Here the CDR3 reads CASSPTASGNSNEQYF. For the CDR3, the DNA is TGTGCCAGCAGTCCTACGGCTAGCGGGAACTCCAACGAGCAGTACTTC.

This CDR3 reads CAISDEANVLTF. The CDR3, as DNA: TGTGCCATCAGTGACGAGGCCAACGTCCTGACTTTC. The chain joins TRBV10-3 to TRBJ2-6, with D hard to call. Germline lookup yields CDR1 ENHRY and CDR2 SYGVKD. The ends were cut back, 3 bases at V and 6 bases at J, with 3 bases in the middle. The CDR3 has 12 amino acids.

The chain carries TRBV28 and TRBJ2-5; D might be TRBD2 (5 bases). V lost 5 bases, J lost 3 bases, and 13 bases lay in between. The CDR3 covers 14 residues. Germline V gene lookup returns CDR1 MDHEN and CDR2 SYDVKM. The CDR3 region is CASSRSEGKETQYF. DNA of the CDR3: TGTGCCAGCAGTCGTTCCGAGGGTAAAGAGACCCAGTACTTC.